A selection of T cell receptor beta chains follows, all from one sample in a study of T cells in narcolepsy. This table comes from immunoSEQ multiplex PCR, and its TCRdb copy is limited to in-frame clones, with some not included. The sample records about 34,000 clones, 82% being singletons. The specimen sequenced was CD45RA- memory CD4+ T cells from PBMCs. These receptors all stem from a human donor with narcolepsy. CDR3s include the opening cysteine and the closing phenylalanine or tryptophan. The D gene is left open where the match is weak. Clone size is shown for a subset of rows, as once, few, many or a class of expanded clone.

V	size	D	J	CDR3	DNA
TRBV5-1	once	.	TRBJ2-3	CASSFGGSTDTQYF	TGCGCCAGCAGCTTCGGGGGCTCCACAGATACGCAGTATTTT
TRBV5-6	.	.	TRBJ2-5	CASREQGGQETQYF	TGTGCCAGCCGAGAGCAGGGGGGCCAAGAGACCCAGTACTTC
TRBV18	.	TRBD2	TRBJ2-3	CASSPRTSGAGDTQYF	TGTGCCAGCTCACCTCGGACTAGCGGGGCGGGAGATACGCAGTATTTT
TRBV7-3	.	.	TRBJ1-1	CASSSGGVNTEAFF	TGTGCCAGCAGCTCCGGGGGCGTGAACACTGAAGCTTTCTTT
TRBV7-8	.	.	TRBJ2-3	CASSVDRSTDTQYF	TGTGCCAGCAGCGTCGACAGATCCACAGATACGCAGTATTTT
TRBV5-1	.	.	TRBJ2-1	CASSYYSYNEQFF	TGCGCCAGCAGCTATTACTCCTACAATGAGCAGTTCTTC
TRBV6-5	once	.	TRBJ1-2	CASSNNRAYYGYTF	TGTGCCAGCAGTAACAACAGGGCCTACTATGGCTACACCTTC
TRBV6-1	.	.	TRBJ2-7	CASSDVGDEQYF	TGTGCCAGCAGTGATGTAGGGGACGAGCAGTACTTC
TRBV19	.	TRBD2	TRBJ2-6	CASRGGNRDGFFSGANVLTF	TGTGCCAGTAGGGGGGGGAACCGGGACGGATTCTTCTCTGGGGCCAACGTCCTGACTTTC
TRBV25-1	.	.	TRBJ2-4	CASSDLYRGTGAKNIQYF	TGTGCCAGCAGTGATTTATACCGGGGAACCGGTGCCAAAAACATTCAGTACTTC
TRBV5-1	.	TRBD1	TRBJ1-2	CASSLQGNGYTF	TGCGCCAGCAGCCTACAGGGGAATGGCTACACCTTC
TRBV19	.	.	TRBJ2-7	CASSPGGVSSYEQYF	TGTGCCAGTTCCCCCGGAGGGGTGAGCTCCTACGAGCAGTACTTC
TRBV7-2	.	.	TRBJ1-5	CASSPQATVNQPQHF	TGTGCCAGCAGCCCCCAGGCCACGGTAAATCAGCCCCAGCATTTT
TRBV2	.	.	TRBJ1-1	CASSAHTEAFF	TGTGCCAGCAGCGCCCACACTGAAGCTTTCTTT
TRBV30	.	.	TRBJ2-1	CAWTGDRDEQFF	TGTGCCTGGACGGGGGATAGGGATGAGCAGTTCTTC
TRBV7-3	once	TRBD1	TRBJ2-2	CASSSTGAASHRELFF	TGTGCCAGCAGCTCGACAGGGGCCGCCAGCCACCGGGAGCTGTTTTTT
TRBV28	.	.	TRBJ2-7	CGRNGEQYF	TGTGGTCGTAACGGCGAGCAGTACTTC
TRBV29-1	.	.	TRBJ1-1	CSAGWDVAFF	TGCAGCGCCGGATGGGACGTGGCTTTCTTT
TRBV10-3	.	.	TRBJ2-6	CAIPGPPLSGANVLTF	TGTGCCATCCCAGGGCCCCCTCTCTCTGGGGCCAACGTCCTGACTTTC
TRBV5-1	few	TRBD2	TRBJ2-7	CASRPSGGAPEQYF	TGCGCCAGCAGGCCTAGCGGGGGAGCCCCCGAGCAGTACTTC
TRBV29-1	.	.	TRBJ1-4	CSVEDLGGLYATNEKLFF	TGCAGCGTTGAAGATCTGGGCGGCCTGTACGCAACTAATGAAAAACTGTTTTTT
TRBV7-3	.	TRBD1	TRBJ2-3	CASSLMGQGADTQYF	TGTGCCAGCAGCTTGATGGGACAGGGGGCAGATACGCAGTATTTT
TRBV5-5	.	.	TRBJ1-6	CASSPGTYNSPLHF	TGTGCCAGCAGCCCAGGGACATACAATTCACCCCTCCACTTT
TRBV28	.	TRBD2	TRBJ2-7	CASSGSLAGYIYEQYF	TGTGCCAGCAGTGGTTCTTTAGCGGGTTATATCTACGAGCAGTACTTC
TRBV7-9	few	.	TRBJ2-5	CASSSIETQYF	TGTGCCAGCAGCTCAATAGAGACCCAGTACTTC
TRBV28	.	.	TRBJ2-7	CASSLSTYEQYF	TGTGCCAGCAGTTTATCGACCTACGAGCAGTACTTC
TRBV5-1	.	.	TRBJ1-1	CASSAWDITEAFF	TGCGCCAGCAGCGCCTGGGACATCACTGAAGCTTTCTTT
TRBV27	.	.	TRBJ1-5	CASRTTWLGYQPQHF	TGTGCCAGCAGAACGACCTGGTTGGGGTATCAGCCCCAGCATTTT
TRBV11-2	.	TRBD2	TRBJ2-2	CASSGPGLAGLTGELFF	TGCGCCAGCAGCGGACCGGGACTAGCGGGACTCACCGGGGAGCTGTTTTTT
TRBV10-1	.	TRBD2	TRBJ2-3	CASSEWQTSGGGDTQYF	TGCGCCAGCAGTGAGTGGCAGACTAGCGGGGGGGGAGATACGCAGTATTTT
TRBV6-6	.	TRBD1	TRBJ1-2	CASSYRTGGYGYTF	TGTGCCAGCAGTTACCGGACAGGGGGCTATGGCTACACCTTC
TRBV7-2	.	TRBD1	TRBJ1-1	CASSSNRGYRAFF	TGTGCCAGCAGCTCCAACAGGGGTTATAGGGCTTTCTTT
TRBV11-2	.	TRBD1	TRBJ2-2	CASSFGPGQGNTGELFF	TGTGCCAGCAGTTTCGGCCCGGGACAGGGTAACACCGGGGAGCTGTTTTTT
TRBV11-2	.	TRBD2	TRBJ2-1	CASSDMGLVYNEQFF	TGTGCCAGCAGCGACATGGGACTAGTTTACAATGAGCAGTTCTTC
TRBV7-3	.	.	TRBJ1-1	CASSSIRGDTEAFF	TGTGCCAGCAGCTCCATCCGAGGGGACACTGAAGCTTTCTTT
TRBV6-1	.	.	TRBJ2-6	CASSSRAGANVLTF	TGTGCCAGCAGTTCGAGGGCTGGGGCCAACGTCCTGACTTTC
TRBV10-3	few	.	TRBJ1-6	CATRDISNSPLHF	TGTGCCACCCGGGACATTTCCAATTCACCCCTCCACTTT
TRBV6-5	.	TRBD2	TRBJ2-3	CASTGGVGTDTQYF	TGTGCCAGCACCGGGGGGGTCGGCACAGATACGCAGTATTTT
TRBV6-6	.	.	TRBJ2-3	CASSQSTDAQYF	TGTGCCAGCAGCCAAAGCACAGATGCGCAGTATTTT